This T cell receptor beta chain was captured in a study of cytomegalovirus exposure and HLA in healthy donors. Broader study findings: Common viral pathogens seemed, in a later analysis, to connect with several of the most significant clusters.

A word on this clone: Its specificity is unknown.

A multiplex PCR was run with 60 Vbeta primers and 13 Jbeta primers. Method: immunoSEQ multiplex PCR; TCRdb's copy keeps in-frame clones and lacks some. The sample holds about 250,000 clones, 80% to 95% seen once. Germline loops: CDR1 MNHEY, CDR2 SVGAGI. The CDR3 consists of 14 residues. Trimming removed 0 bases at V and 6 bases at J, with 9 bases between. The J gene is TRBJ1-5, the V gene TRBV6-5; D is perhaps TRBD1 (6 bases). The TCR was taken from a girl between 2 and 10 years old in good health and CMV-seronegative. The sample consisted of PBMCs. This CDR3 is CASSYSGRGQPQHF. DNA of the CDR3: TGTGCCAGCAGTTACTCGGGCAGGGGTCAGCCCCAGCATTTT.